Described below is a single T cell receptor beta chain sequence and its context. No antigen is known for it. Libraries were prepared by immunoSEQ multiplex PCR; TCRdb keeps only in-frame clonotypes and omits some of them. The sample has some 150,000 clones, roughly 80% seen once. The CDR3 spans 16 residues. With 0 bases removed from V and 5 bases from J, the gap between germline ends came to 16 bases. Germline CDR1 reads KGHSH; CDR2 reads LQKENI. The data originate from a study of T cell responses to AZD1222 COVID-19 vaccine. The study, taken as a whole, reports: Across spike, vaccine-associated CD4 TCRs were found, dominant at 160-218 and 743-854. Spike-specific TCR repertoires showed rising breadth and depth after two AZD1222 doses. Reportedly, nearly half the spike-specific TCRs target unmutated variant regions. Donors in the cohort were predominantly white British and more often female, and clonal diversity was possibly underestimated.

V usage is TRBV18 and J usage is TRBJ1-2; the D gene is possibly TRBD1 (5 bases). The sequenced sample was peripheral blood, obtained on day 0 of MenACWY control vaccination. The sequence was obtained from an adult in good health. CDR3 bases: TGTGCCAGCTCACCACCAGAGTCGGCAGGGCTATATGGCTACACCTTC. As protein: CASSPPESAGLYGYTF.